Listed below are T cell receptor beta chains from one sample, sequenced in a study of blood T cell repertoires in COVID-19. The data were produced by immunoSEQ multiplex PCR, yet TCRdb's version contains in-frame clones alone and is incomplete. Of about 150,000 clones detected, more than 75% appear once; the ten largest clones hold less than 8.5%. The sample was PBMCs or T cells enriched from blood (not recorded which). The receptors shown here come from a woman in her forties or fifties who had recovered from COVID-19. Each CDR3 is given with its conserved first and last residue. The size of a clone is reported for some rows only, either as once, few or many, or as a class for expanded clones.

cdr3_aa v_call clone_size j_call
CASREGGTTETQYF TRBV5-1 NA TRBJ2-5
CASSPDRTGLGNLETQYF TRBV5-6 once TRBJ2-5
CAWSVPGTVLETQYF TRBV30 NA TRBJ2-5
CASTSGGSGELFF TRBV6-5 NA TRBJ2-2
CASSQERVGLAGGLEFF TRBV3-1/TRBV3-2 NA TRBJ2-1
CASSSPTGGSYNEQFF TRBV28 NA TRBJ2-1
CATSRPRTGEGSGANVLTF TRBV15 NA TRBJ2-6
CASSGTSGGLDTQYF TRBV19 NA TRBJ2-3
CASSLGQLMVDGYTF TRBV5-6 NA TRBJ1-2
CASSNPGKYQPQHF TRBV18 few TRBJ1-5
CASSIVGTGSGGYEQYF TRBV19 NA TRBJ2-7
CSASTMGQENYGYTF TRBV20-1 NA TRBJ1-2